This section outlines one TCR beta chain sequence together with its context. Its antigen remains unidentified. V shed 0 bases and J shed 4 bases, with 7 bases lying between them. This CDR3 region has 13 residues. Germline V lookup: CDR1 SGDLS, CDR2 YYNGEE. The assay was immunoSEQ multiplex PCR, and TCRdb's table has in-frame clones only and misses some. The sample lists roughly 13,000 clones, 62% occurring once. This entry belongs to a study of T cell clonotyping in hematopoietic cell transplantation. Study as a whole: Recipients were bled about 28 days pretransplant and at posttransplant days 30, 100, 180.

General study results and limits: CD4 and CD8 repertoire contributions could not be separated without sorting. Pathologically expanded recipient clonotypes increased progressively from day 30 to day 180 as diversity fell. At the given depth, recipient repertoires were over 97% de novo clonotypes.

The chain recombines TRBV9 with TRBJ1-2; D is unclear. This TCR came from a human donor who either received an allogeneic hematopoietic cell transplant for a myeloid malignancy or was a related donor (not recorded which). Some clones in this sample may be carry-over from other donors' samples. The source material was PBMCs. The CDR3 DNA reads as TGTGCCAGCAGCGTAGGTAGTAGCTATGGCTACACCTTC. It encodes CASSVGSSYGYTF.